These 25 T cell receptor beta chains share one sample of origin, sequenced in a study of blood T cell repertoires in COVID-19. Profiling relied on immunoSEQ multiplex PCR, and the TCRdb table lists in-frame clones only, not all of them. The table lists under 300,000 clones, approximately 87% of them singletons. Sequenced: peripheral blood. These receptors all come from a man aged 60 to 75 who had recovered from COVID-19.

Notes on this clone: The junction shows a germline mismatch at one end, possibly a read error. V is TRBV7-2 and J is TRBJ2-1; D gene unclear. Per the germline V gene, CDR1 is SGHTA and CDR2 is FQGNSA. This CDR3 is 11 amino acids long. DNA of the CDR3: TGTGCCAGCGGCTTAATCTATGAGCAGTTCTTC. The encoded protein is CASGLIYEQFF.

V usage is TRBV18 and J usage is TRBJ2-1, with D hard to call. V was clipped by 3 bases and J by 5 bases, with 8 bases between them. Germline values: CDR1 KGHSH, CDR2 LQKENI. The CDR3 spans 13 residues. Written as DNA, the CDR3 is TGTGCCAGCTCACCGGCTAGAGACAATGAGCAGTTCTTC. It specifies CASSPARDNEQFF.

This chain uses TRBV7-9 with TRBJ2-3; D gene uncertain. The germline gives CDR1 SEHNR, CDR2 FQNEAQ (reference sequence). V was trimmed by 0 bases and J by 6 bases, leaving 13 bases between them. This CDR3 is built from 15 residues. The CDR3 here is CASSLALGSGDTQYF. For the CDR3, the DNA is TGTGCCAGCAGCTTAGCGCTCGGGTCCGGGGATACGCAGTATTTT. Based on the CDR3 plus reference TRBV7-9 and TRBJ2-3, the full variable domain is DTGVSQNPRHKITKRGQNVTFRCDPISEHNRLYWYRQTLGQGPEFLTYFQNEAQLEKSRLLSDRFSAERPKGSFSTLEIQRTEQGDSAMYLCASSLALGSGDTQYFGPGTRLTVL.

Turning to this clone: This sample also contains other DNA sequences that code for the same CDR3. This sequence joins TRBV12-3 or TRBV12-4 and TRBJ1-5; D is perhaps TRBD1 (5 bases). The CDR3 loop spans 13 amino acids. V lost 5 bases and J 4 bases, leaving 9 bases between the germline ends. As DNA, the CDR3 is TGTGCCAGCAGTCTGACAGAAAATCAGCCCCAGCATTTT. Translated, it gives CASSLTENQPQHF.

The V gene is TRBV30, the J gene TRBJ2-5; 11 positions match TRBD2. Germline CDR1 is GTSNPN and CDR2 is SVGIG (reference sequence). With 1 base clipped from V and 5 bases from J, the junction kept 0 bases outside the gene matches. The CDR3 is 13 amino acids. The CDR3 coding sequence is TGTGCCTGGAGTGCTAGCGGGAGGGAGACCCAGTACTTC. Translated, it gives CAWSASGRETQYF. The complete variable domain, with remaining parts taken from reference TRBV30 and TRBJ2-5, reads SQTIHQWPATLVQPVGSPLSLECTVEGTSNPNLYWYRQAAGRGLQLLFYSVGIGQISSEVPQNLSASRPQDRQFILSSKKLLLSDSGFYLCAWSASGRETQYFGPGTRLLVL.

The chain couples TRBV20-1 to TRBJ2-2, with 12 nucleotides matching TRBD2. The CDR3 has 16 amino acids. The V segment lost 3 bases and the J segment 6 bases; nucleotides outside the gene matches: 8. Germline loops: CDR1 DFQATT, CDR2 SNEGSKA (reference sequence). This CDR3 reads CSASAASGGASGELFF. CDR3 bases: TGCAGTGCTAGTGCGGCTAGCGGGGGGGCTTCCGGGGAGCTGTTTTTT.

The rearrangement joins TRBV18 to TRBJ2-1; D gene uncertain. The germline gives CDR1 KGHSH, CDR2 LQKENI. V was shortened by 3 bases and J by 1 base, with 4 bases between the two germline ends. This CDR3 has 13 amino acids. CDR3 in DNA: TGTGCCAGCTCACCCCAATCCTACAATGAGCAGTTCTTC. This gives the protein CASSPQSYNEQFF.

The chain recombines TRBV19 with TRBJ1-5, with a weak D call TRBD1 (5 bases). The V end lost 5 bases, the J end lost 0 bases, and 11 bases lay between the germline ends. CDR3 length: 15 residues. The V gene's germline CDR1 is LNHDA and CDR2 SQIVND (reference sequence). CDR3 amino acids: CASSGVGLSNQPQHF. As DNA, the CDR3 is TGTGCCAGTAGTGGGGTGGGACTTAGCAATCAGCCCCAGCATTTT.

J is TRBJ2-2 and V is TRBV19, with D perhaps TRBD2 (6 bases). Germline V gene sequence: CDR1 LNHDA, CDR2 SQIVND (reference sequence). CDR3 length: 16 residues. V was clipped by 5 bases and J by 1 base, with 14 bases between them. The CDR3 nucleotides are TGTGCCAGTAGTGGGTCGGCGGGACTGAACACCGGGGAGCTGTTTTTT. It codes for CASSGSAGLNTGELFF.

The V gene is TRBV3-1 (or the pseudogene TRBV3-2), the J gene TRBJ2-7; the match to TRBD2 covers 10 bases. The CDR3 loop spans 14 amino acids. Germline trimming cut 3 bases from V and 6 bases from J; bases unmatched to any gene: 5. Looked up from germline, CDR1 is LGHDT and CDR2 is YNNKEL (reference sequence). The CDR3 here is CASSQGLASSEQYF. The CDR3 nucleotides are TGTGCCAGCAGCCAGGGACTAGCGTCGTCCGAGCAGTACTTC.

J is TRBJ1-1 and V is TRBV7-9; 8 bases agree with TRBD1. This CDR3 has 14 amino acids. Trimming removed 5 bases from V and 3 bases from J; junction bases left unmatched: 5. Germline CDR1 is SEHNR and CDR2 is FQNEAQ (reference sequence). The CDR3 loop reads CASSRGQVDTEAFF. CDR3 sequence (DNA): TGTGCCAGCAGCCGGGGACAGGTTGACACTGAAGCTTTCTTT. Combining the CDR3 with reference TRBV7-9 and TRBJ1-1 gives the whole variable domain DTGVSQNPRHKITKRGQNVTFRCDPISEHNRLYWYRQTLGQGPEFLTYFQNEAQLEKSRLLSDRFSAERPKGSFSTLEIQRTEQGDSAMYLCASSRGQVDTEAFFGQGTRLTVV.

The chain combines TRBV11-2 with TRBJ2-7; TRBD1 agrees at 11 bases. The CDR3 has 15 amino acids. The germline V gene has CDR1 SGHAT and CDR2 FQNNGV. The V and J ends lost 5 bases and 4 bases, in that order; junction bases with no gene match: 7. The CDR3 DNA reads TGTGCCAGCAGCACAACCGGGACAGGGGGTTACGAGCAGTACTTC. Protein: CASSTTGTGGYEQYF.

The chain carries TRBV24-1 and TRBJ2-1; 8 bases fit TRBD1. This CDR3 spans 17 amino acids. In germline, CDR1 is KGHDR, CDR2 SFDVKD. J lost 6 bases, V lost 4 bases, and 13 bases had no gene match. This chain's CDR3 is CATSDPAGGVRLNEQFF. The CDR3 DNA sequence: TGTGCCACCAGTGACCCTGCAGGGGGCGTACGTCTCAATGAGCAGTTCTTC.

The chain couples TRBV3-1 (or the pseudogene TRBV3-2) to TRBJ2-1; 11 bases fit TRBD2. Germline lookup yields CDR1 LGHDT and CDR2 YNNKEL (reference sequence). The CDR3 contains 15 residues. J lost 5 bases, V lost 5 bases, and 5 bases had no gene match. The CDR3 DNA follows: TGTGCCAGCAGCTATAGCGGGGGGGCAAACAATGAGCAGTTCTTC. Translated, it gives CASSYSGGANNEQFF.

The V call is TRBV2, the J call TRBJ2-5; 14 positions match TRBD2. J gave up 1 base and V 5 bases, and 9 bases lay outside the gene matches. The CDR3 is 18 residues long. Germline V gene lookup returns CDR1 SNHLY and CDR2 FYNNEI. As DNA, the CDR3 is TGTGCCAGCAGTTACGGACTAGCGGGGGGCTTAAGCCAAGAGACCCAGTACTTC. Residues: CASSYGLAGGLSQETQYF.

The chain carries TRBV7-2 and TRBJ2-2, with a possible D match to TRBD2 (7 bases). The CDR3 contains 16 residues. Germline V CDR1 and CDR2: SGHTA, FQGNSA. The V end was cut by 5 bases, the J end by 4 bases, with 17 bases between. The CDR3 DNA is TGTGCCAGCAGCAAAGAGGGGGAGGGCCTCACCGGGGAGCTGTTTTTT. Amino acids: CASSKEGEGLTGELFF.

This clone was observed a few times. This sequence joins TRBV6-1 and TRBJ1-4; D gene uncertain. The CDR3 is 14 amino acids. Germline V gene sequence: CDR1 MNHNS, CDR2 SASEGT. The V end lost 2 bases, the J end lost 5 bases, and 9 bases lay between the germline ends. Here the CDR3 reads CASSEWQKNEKLFF. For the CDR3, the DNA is TGTGCCAGCAGTGAATGGCAAAAGAATGAAAAACTGTTTTTT.

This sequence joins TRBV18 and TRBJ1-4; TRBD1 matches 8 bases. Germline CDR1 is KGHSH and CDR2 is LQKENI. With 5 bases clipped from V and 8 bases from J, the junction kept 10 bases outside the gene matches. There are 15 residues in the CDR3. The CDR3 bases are TGTGCCAGCTCATCGTCGACAGGGGTCGGCGAAAAACTGTTTTTT. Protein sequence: CASSSSTGVGEKLFF.

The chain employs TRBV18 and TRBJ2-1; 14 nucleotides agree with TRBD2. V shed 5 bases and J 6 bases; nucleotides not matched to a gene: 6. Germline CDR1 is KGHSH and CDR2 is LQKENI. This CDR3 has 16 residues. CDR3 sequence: CASSSPGLAGVNEQFF. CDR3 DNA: TGTGCCAGCTCATCCCCGGGACTAGCGGGAGTCAATGAGCAGTTCTTC.

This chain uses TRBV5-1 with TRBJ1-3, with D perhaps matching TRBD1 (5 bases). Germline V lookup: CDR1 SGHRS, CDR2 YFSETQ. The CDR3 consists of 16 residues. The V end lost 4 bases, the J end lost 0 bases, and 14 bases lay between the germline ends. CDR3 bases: TGCGCCAGCAGCCGATCGGACATTGACTCTGGAAACACCATATATTTT. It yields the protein CASSRSDIDSGNTIYF.

The DNA for the CDR3 is TGTGCTAGTGGTTTGGCGGGGGAGCTGTTTTTT. Translation: CASGLAGELFF. V and J are TRBV12-5 and TRBJ2-2; D not certain. Trimming shortened V by 1 base and J by 8 bases, and 2 bases separated the two germline ends. CDR3 length: 11 amino acids. Germline V gene lookup returns CDR1 LGHNT and CDR2 FRNRAP.

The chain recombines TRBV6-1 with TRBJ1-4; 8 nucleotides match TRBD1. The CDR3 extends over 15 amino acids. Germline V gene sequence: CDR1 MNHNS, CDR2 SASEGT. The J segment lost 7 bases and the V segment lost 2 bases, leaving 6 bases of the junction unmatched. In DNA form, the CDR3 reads TGTGCCAGCAGTGAAAGCGACAGGGGACGTGAAAAACTGTTTTTT. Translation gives CASSESDRGREKLFF.

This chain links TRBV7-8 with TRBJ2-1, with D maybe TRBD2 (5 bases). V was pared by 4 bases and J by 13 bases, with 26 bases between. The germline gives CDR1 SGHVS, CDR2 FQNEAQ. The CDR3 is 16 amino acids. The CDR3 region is CASSSNLGLARVDQFF. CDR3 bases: TGTGCCAGCAGCTCCAACCTCGGACTCGCGCGGGTAGATCAGTTCTTC. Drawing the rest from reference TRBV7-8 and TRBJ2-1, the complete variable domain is GAGVSQSPRYKVAKRGQDVALRCDPISGHVSLFWYQQALGQGPEFLTYFQNEAQLDKSGLPSDRFFAERPEGSVSTLKIQRTQQEDSAVYLCASSSNLGLARVDQFFGPGTRLTVL.

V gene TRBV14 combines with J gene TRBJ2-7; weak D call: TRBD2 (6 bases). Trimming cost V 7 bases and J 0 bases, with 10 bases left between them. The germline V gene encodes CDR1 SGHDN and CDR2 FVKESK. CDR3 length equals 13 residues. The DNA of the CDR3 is TGTGCCAGCAATTGGCGGGACTCCTACGAGCAGTACTTC. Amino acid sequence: CASNWRDSYEQYF.

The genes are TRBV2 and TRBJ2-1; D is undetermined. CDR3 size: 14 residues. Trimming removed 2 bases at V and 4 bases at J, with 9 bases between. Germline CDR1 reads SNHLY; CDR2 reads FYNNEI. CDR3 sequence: CASSELSTYNEQFF. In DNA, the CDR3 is TGTGCCAGCAGTGAACTCTCTACTTACAATGAGCAGTTCTTC.